The 20 T cell receptor beta chains listed next were all sequenced from one sample in a study of cytomegalovirus exposure and HLA in healthy donors. Primers: 60 Vbeta forward and 13 Jbeta reverse. Clones were sequenced by immunoSEQ multiplex PCR, and TCRdb holds only the in-frame ones, with some missing. Altogether some 130,000 clones are present, 60% to 80% being singletons, with the ten largest covering over 2%. Input material: PBMCs. The source is a man between 25 and 39 years old in good health and CMV-seronegative.

The chain links TRBV28 to TRBJ2-1; weak D call: TRBD1 (6 bases). The CDR3 loop spans 14 amino acids. Germline CDR1 and CDR2: MDHEN and SYDVKM. V was pared by 6 bases and J by 7 bases, with 16 bases between. The CDR3 coding sequence is TGTGCCAGCAGCCTTAGTACAGGGCAGAATGAGCAGTTCTTC. Protein: CASSLSTGQNEQFF.

The sample holds a few counts of this clone. The chain carries TRBV6-6 and TRBJ2-3; 8 bases are a match to TRBD2. From germline, CDR1 is MNHNY and CDR2 SVGAGI (reference sequence). V was clipped by 2 bases and J by 4 bases; unmatched bases: 8. This CDR3 comprises 16 residues. CDR3 nucleotide sequence: TGTGCCAGCAGTTACCCCCAGCGGGAGAACTCAGATACGCAGTATTTT. Translated, it gives CASSYPQRENSDTQYF.

The V call is TRBV7-9, the J call TRBJ1-4; weak D call: TRBD1 (6 bases). The CDR3 consists of 15 residues. Germline V gives CDR1 SEHNR, CDR2 FQNEAQ (reference sequence). The V and J ends lost 1 base and 8 bases respectively, with 14 bases between them. CDR3 protein: CASSLGRGVEEKLFF. The CDR3 bases are TGTGCCAGCAGCTTAGGCAGGGGTGTTGAAGAAAAACTGTTTTTT.

This clone has just a few counts. This chain links TRBV28 with TRBJ2-1; 8 positions match TRBD2. The V and J ends lost 6 bases and 5 bases, in that order; junction bases with no gene match: 6. The CDR3 totals 14 residues. The V gene's germline CDR1 is MDHEN and CDR2 SYDVKM. The CDR3 sequence: CASSPTGGDNEQFF. The CDR3, as DNA: TGTGCCAGCAGCCCCACGGGAGGGGACAATGAGCAGTTCTTC.

This clone occurred once. The rearrangement joins TRBV5-4 to TRBJ1-6; TRBD1 is a possible D gene (6 bases). CDR3 length: 16 amino acids. Germline CDR1 SGHNT, CDR2 YYREEE (reference sequence). V was trimmed by 0 bases and J by 10 bases, leaving 17 bases between them. CDR3 protein: CASSLDLTGLGSPLHF. The CDR3 DNA follows: TGTGCCAGCAGCTTGGACCTGACAGGCCTGGGGTCACCCCTCCACTTT.

The chain links TRBV6-5 to TRBJ2-7, with D possibly being TRBD2 (6 bases). Germline V gene data show CDR1 as MNHEY and CDR2 as SVGAGI. CDR3 length: 16 residues. The ends were cut back, 4 bases at V and 2 bases at J, with 18 bases in the middle. This CDR3 is CASSSLRRARAYEQYF. CDR3 DNA sequence: TGTGCCAGCAGTTCCCTGAGGAGGGCGAGAGCCTACGAGCAGTACTTC.

This clone has only one observation. The chain has TRBV11-3 and TRBJ2-1, with 13 bases fitting TRBD2. The CDR3 runs 16 residues. Germline CDR1 and CDR2: SGHNT and YENEEA. V shed 5 bases and J 4 bases; nucleotides not matched to a gene: 5. The CDR3 loop is CASSDRTSGRYNEQFF. In DNA form, the CDR3 reads TGTGCCAGCAGCGACAGGACTAGCGGGAGATACAATGAGCAGTTCTTC.

This chain uses TRBV6-5 with TRBJ1-5, with 9 bases matching TRBD1. CDR1 is MNHEY, CDR2 SVGAGI, per germline. The CDR3 covers 16 residues. Trimming removed 4 bases from V and 0 bases from J; junction bases left unmatched: 4. CDR3 DNA: TGTGCCAGCAGTTCTCTACAGGGGGCTAGCAATCAGCCCCAGCATTTT. Amino acid sequence: CASSSLQGASNQPQHF.

The genes are TRBV10-2 and TRBJ2-1; possible D gene TRBD2, 6 bases. The CDR3 sequence is 16 residues long. Germline V gives CDR1 WSHSY, CDR2 SAAADI. The germline V and J ends were trimmed by 9 bases and 6 bases, with 24 bases remaining between them. CDR3 loop: CASGRLLTARVNEQFF. The CDR3 DNA follows: TGCGCCAGTGGGAGGCTACTGACAGCTAGAGTCAATGAGCAGTTCTTC.

The chain joins TRBV25-1 to TRBJ1-2, with 7 positions matching TRBD1. The J segment lost 2 bases and the V segment lost 4 bases, leaving 7 bases of the junction unmatched. CDR1 is MGHDK, CDR2 SYGVNS, per germline. This CDR3 has 15 amino acids. The CDR3 protein is CASSATGDSNYGYTF. DNA for the CDR3: TGTGCCAGCAGTGCCACAGGGGATTCGAACTATGGCTACACCTTC.

The chain combines TRBV11-2 with TRBJ1-5; no reliable D call. CDR3 length: 15 residues. The V gene lost 3 bases and the J gene lost 2 bases, with 11 bases spanning the gap. Looked up from germline, CDR1 is SGHAT and CDR2 is FQNNGV. CDR3 coding DNA: TGTGCCAGCAGCTTTTCCTCCTCTCGCAATCAGCCCCAGCATTTT. This codes for CASSFSSSRNQPQHF.

The CDR3 sequence is CASSLGTGGLNEQYF. CDR3 coding DNA: TGCGCCAGCAGCTTGGGGACGGGAGGGCTAAACGAGCAGTACTTC. This chain joins TRBV5-1 and TRBJ2-7; 8 bases agree with TRBD2. Germline V gene lookup returns CDR1 SGHRS and CDR2 YFSETQ. This CDR3 contains 15 residues. V dropped 0 bases and J dropped 5; count of bases not matched to a gene: 7. The full variable domain, its missing parts supplied by reference TRBV5-1 and TRBJ2-7, is KAGVTQTPRYLIKTRGQQVTLSCSPISGHRSVSWYQQTPGQGLQFLFEYFSETQRNKGNFPGRFSGRQFSNSRSEMNVSTLELGDSALYLCASSLGTGGLNEQYFGPGTRLTVT.

V usage is TRBV28 and J usage is TRBJ1-1; the match to TRBD1 covers 7 bases. The J segment lost 7 bases and the V segment lost 4 bases, leaving 15 bases of the junction unmatched. There are 16 residues in the CDR3. Germline V CDR1 and CDR2: MDHEN, SYDVKM. The CDR3 loop reads CASSSPTAGGIDEAFF. Here the CDR3 DNA reads TGTGCCAGCAGTTCACCCACAGCAGGGGGTATTGATGAAGCTTTCTTT.

In this sample, this clone turned up once. J is TRBJ1-2 and V is TRBV27, with 8 bases aligning to TRBD1. The CDR3 runs to 14 residues. CDR1 and CDR2 (germline): MNHEY, SMNVEV (reference sequence). V dropped 7 bases and J dropped 10; count of bases not matched to a gene: 14. CDR3 region: CASTATGTGAHYTF. The DNA of the CDR3 is TGTGCCAGCACCGCCACCGGGACAGGCGCTCACTACACCTTC.

J is TRBJ2-5 and V is TRBV14, with D hard to call. The V and J ends lost 0 bases and 11 bases respectively, with 10 bases between them. This CDR3 region has 12 residues. Germline assignment: CDR1 SGHDN and CDR2 FVKESK. This CDR3 reads CASSQEEREQYF. As DNA, the CDR3 is TGTGCCAGCAGCCAAGAAGAGAGAGAGCAGTACTTC.

The rearrangement joins TRBV30 to TRBJ2-3; maybe TRBD2 (6 bases). CDR1 and CDR2 (germline): GTSNPN, SVGIG (reference sequence). Trimming removed 2 bases from V and 4 bases from J, with 7 bases in between. There are 12 residues in the CDR3. The CDR3 is CAWSTGADTQYF. CDR3 DNA sequence: TGTGCCTGGAGTACGGGGGCAGATACGCAGTATTTT.

This clone appeared once. The chain recombines TRBV28 with TRBJ1-1, with D tentatively TRBD1 (5 bases). This CDR3 comprises 15 residues. Trimming pared 5 bases from V and 5 bases from J, leaving 18 bases between. The germline CDR1 and CDR2 sequences are MDHEN and SYDVKM. The CDR3, as DNA: TGTGCCAGCAGTACCCAGGGAACTGGCTGGACTGAAGCTTTCTTT. It specifies CASSTQGTGWTEAFF.

The rearrangement links TRBV21-1 to TRBJ2-7; the D segment call TRBD1 is taken from the table without a DNA check. TRBV21-1 is a pseudogene. The length of the CDR3 is 14 residues. CDR3 residues: CASSKVAQGFEQYF. In DNA form, the CDR3 reads TGTGCCAGCAGCAAAGTTGCGCAGGGGTTCGAGCAGTACTTC.

The DNA for the CDR3 is TGCGCCAGCAGCTTGGGTGGAGTCTATGGCTACACCTTC. It codes for CASSLGGVYGYTF. This chain links TRBV5-1 with TRBJ1-2; D gene ambiguous. Germline CDR1 is SGHRS and CDR2 is YFSETQ. The CDR3 sequence is 13 residues long. V shed 0 bases and J shed 4 bases, with 7 bases lying between them.

The sample holds one count of this clone. The J gene is TRBJ2-1, the V gene TRBV19, with unresolved D. Trimming took off 1 base at V and 3 bases at J, with 13 bases between the two ends. CDR1 LNHDA and CDR2 SQIVND come from the germline V gene (reference sequence). The CDR3 covers 16 residues. CDR3 region: CASSIVGPDFYNEQFF. The CDR3 DNA follows: TGTGCCAGTAGTATAGTTGGGCCCGATTTCTACAATGAGCAGTTCTTC.